Included here is one T cell receptor (beta chain) sequence, with context. Its antigen is unidentified. This sample was taken from a study of OX40 agonist ivuxolimab in advanced cancers. This CDR3 has 16 residues. J was trimmed by 6 bases and V by 4 bases; bases with no gene match: 11. Germline V CDR1 and CDR2: SGHRS, YFSETQ. Produced via immunoSEQ multiplex PCR; TCRdb's table is partial and in-frame only. This sample yields fewer than 35,000 clones, of which roughly 79% are seen a single time; about a fifth belongs to the top ten. Study outcomes and limitations: On average, a greater number of expanded clones characterised CD8+ T cells relative to CD4+. Both CD4+ and CD8+ T cell populations in blood had undergone clonal expansion by week 6 at 0.1 to 3.0 mg/kg.

Sequenced material: CD4+ or CD8+ T cells sorted from blood, taken in a trial of the OX40 agonist ivuxolimab. This receptor was identified in an adult with an advanced solid tumor such as melanoma, head and neck, liver or kidney cancer. V usage is TRBV5-1 and J usage is TRBJ2-1, with TRBD2 matching 9 bases. The CDR3 nucleotides read TGCGCCAGCAGCGGGGGGTCGCCTAGCGGGACCAATGAGCAGTTCTTC. Translation: CASSGGSPSGTNEQFF.